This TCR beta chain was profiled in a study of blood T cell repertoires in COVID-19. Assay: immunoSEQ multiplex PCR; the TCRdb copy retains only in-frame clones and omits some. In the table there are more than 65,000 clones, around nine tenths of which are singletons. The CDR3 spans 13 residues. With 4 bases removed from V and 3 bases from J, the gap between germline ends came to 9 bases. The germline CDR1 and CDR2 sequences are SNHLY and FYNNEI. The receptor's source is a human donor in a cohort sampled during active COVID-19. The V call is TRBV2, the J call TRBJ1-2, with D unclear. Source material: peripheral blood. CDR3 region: CASSGPVYYGYTF. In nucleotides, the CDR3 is TGTGCCAGCAGTGGTCCGGTTTACTATGGCTACACCTTC.